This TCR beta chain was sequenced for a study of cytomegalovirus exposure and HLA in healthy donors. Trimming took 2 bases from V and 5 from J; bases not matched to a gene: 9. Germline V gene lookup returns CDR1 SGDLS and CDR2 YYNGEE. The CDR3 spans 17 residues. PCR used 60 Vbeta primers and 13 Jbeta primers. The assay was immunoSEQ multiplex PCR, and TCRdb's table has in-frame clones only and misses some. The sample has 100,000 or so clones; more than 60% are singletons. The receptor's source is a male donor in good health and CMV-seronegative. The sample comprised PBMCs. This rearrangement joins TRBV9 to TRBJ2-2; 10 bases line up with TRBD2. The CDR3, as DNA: TGTGCCAGCAGCGTCGCTAGCGGGAGCTCGGGAACCGGGGAGCTGTTTTTT. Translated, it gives CASSVASGSSGTGELFF.